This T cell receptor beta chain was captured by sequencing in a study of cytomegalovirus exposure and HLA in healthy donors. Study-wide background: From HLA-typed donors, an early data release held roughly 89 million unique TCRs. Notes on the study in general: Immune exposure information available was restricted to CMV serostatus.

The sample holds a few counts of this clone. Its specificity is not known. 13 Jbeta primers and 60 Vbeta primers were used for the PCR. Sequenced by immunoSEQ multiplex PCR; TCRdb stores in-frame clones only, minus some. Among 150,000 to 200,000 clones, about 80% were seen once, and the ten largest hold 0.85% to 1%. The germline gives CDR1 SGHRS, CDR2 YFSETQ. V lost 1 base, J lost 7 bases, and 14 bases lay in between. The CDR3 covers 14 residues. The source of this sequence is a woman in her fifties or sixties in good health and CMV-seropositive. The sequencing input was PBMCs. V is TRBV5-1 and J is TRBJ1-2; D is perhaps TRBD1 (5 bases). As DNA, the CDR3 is TGCGCCAGCAGCTTGACGGGCCCCGGGGGTGGCTACACCTTC. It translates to CASSLTGPGGGYTF.